Listed below are T cell receptor beta chains from one sample, sequenced in a study of blood T cell repertoires in COVID-19. Assay: immunoSEQ multiplex PCR; the TCRdb copy retains only in-frame clones and omits some. The table has almost 90,000 clones, approximately 88% seen once; the top ten hold more than 9.5%. The sequenced material came from peripheral blood. The receptor set was obtained from an elderly man with acute or convalescent COVID-19. CDR3s include the opening cysteine and the closing phenylalanine or tryptophan. The D gene is left open where the match is weak. Clone size is not always given. Where it is, it says once, few, many or a class for expanded clones.

j_call | clone_size | v_call | d_call | cdr3_nt | cdr3_aa
TRBJ1-2 | - | TRBV11-1 | - | TGTGCCAGCAGCTTAGAAGCGTGGTATGGCTACACCTTC | CASSLEAWYGYTF
TRBJ1-1 | - | TRBV2 | - | TGTGCCAGCAGTGAAGGGGGCAGCACTGGTGGCACTGAAGCTTTCTTT | CASSEGGSTGGTEAFF
TRBJ1-4 | - | TRBV12-3/TRBV12-4 | - | TGTGCCAGCACCCTAACAGAGAATGAAAAACTGTTTTTT | CASTLTENEKLFF
TRBJ1-2 | - | TRBV5-5 | TRBD1 | TGTGCCAGCAGCTTGAACATGGGGACAGGCGCCGGAGGCTACACCTTC | CASSLNMGTGAGGYTF
TRBJ2-1 | - | TRBV5-1 | TRBD2 | TGCGCCAGCAGCTTGGTGGCTAGCGGGTTAAGCTCCTACAATGAGCAGTTCTTC | CASSLVASGLSSYNEQFF
TRBJ2-2 | - | TRBV3-1/TRBV3-2 | - | TGTGCCAGCAGCCTCACGCACACCGCGAACACCGGGGAGCTGTTTTTT | CASSLTHTANTGELFF
TRBJ2-1 | - | TRBV5-1 | - | TGCGCCAGCCGAGCCAGACCCGGGAGATTGGGCGATGAGCAGTTCTTC | CASRARPGRLGDEQFF
TRBJ2-2 | - | TRBV7-6 | TRBD2 | TGTGCCAGCAGCTTAGGGGGACTAGCGGCATCCACCGGGGAGCTGTTTTTT | CASSLGGLAASTGELFF
TRBJ2-5 | - | TRBV5-1 | TRBD2 | TGCGCCAGCAGCCTCCCTAGCGGGTTGGGGTTAGACGGTTCGACCCAGTACTTC | CASSLPSGLGLDGSTQYF
TRBJ2-2 | - | TRBV7-9 | - | TGTGCCAGCAGCTTTGGGGCCGACACCGGGGAGCTGTTTTTT | CASSFGADTGELFF
TRBJ2-3 | - | TRBV5-1 | TRBD2 | TGCGCCAGCAGCTTGGATGCGGGAGGGCCGAATACGCAGTATTTT | CASSLDAGGPNTQYF
TRBJ1-5 | - | TRBV6-5 | - | TGTGCCAGCAGTCCCGGGGGGAATCAGCCCCAGCATTTT | CASSPGGNQPQHF
TRBJ2-7 | - | TRBV5-4 | TRBD2 | TGTGCCAGCAGGAGGGGGGGGGAACTAGCGGGAGCCTCCTACGAGCAGTACTTC | CASRRGGELAGASYEQYF
TRBJ1-1 | - | TRBV6-5 | TRBD1 | TGTGCCAGCAGCGCCGAGACAGGGGTCCCCACTGAAGCTTTCTTT | CASSAETGVPTEAFF
TRBJ1-4 | - | TRBV10-3 | - | TGTGCCATCAGTGATACGACTGCTGAAAAACTGTTTTTT | CAISDTTAEKLFF
TRBJ1-2 | - | TRBV19 | - | TGTGCCAGTAGTTCCACATATGGCTACACCTTC | CASSSTYGYTF
TRBJ1-5 | - | TRBV27 | - | TGTGCCAGCAGTTTGGGGGCCGGGACATCTATTGTGCCCCAGCATTTT | CASSLGAGTSIVPQHF
TRBJ1-3 | once | TRBV6-5 | - | TGTGCCAGCAGTTTATCGCCCCCAGGGTCTGGAAACACCATATATTTT | CASSLSPPGSGNTIYF
TRBJ1-1 | once | TRBV18 | TRBD1 | TGTGCCAGCTCGCAAGGGACAGGGGGGAACACTGAAGCTTTCTTT | CASSQGTGGNTEAFF
TRBJ1-1 | - | TRBV28 | - | TGTGCCAGCTTGTCCTATTTCAGGGAAGCTTTCTTT | CASLSYFREAFF
TRBJ2-3 | - | TRBV2 | - | TGTGCCAGCAGTGAAAGGCAGGGGAGCGTTACGCAGTATTTT | CASSERQGSVTQYF
TRBJ2-2 | - | TRBV6-5 | TRBD1 | TGTGCCAGCAGGGACACAGGGGGCACCGGGGAGCTGTTTTTT | CASRDTGGTGELFF
TRBJ1-3 | - | TRBV18 | TRBD1 | TGTGCCAGCTCACCTCGGGACAGCGGAAACACCATATATTTT | CASSPRDSGNTIYF
TRBJ2-7 | - | TRBV5-1 | - | TGCGCCAGCAGCCCTCACACCGTCTACGAGCAGTACTTC | CASSPHTVYEQYF
TRBJ2-3 | - | TRBV6-5 | - | TGTGCCAGCAGGGGGCAAACAGATACGCAGTATTTT | CASRGQTDTQYF
TRBJ1-3 | - | TRBV30 | - | TGTGCCTGGGGGAAAGGGGGACGTGGAAACACCATATATTTT | CAWGKGGRGNTIYF
TRBJ1-1 | - | TRBV2 | - | TGTGCCAGCAGTGAAGGGCAGGGGAACACTGAAGCTTTCTTT | CASSEGQGNTEAFF
TRBJ2-1 | - | TRBV5-1 | TRBD1 | TGCGCCAGCAGCCCCTTTACAGGGGGTCAGTCGAATGAGCAGTTCTTC | CASSPFTGGQSNEQFF
TRBJ1-6 | - | TRBV7-2 | TRBD1 | TGTGCCAGCAGCCCCAGACAGGGTAGAAATTCACCCCTCCACTTT | CASSPRQGRNSPLHF
TRBJ1-3 | - | TRBV6-7 | - | TGTGCCAGCAGTTACTCGGGCGAAAACACCATATATTTT | CASSYSGENTIYF
TRBJ1-5 | - | TRBV14 | - | TGTGCCAGCAGCGGGGGGGCTTATCAGCCCCAGCATTTT | CASSGGAYQPQHF
TRBJ2-6 | - | TRBV28 | - | TGTGCCAGCAGATCTTTGGGGCCAGAAGCCAACGTCCTGACTTTC | CASRSLGPEANVLTF
TRBJ1-2 | - | TRBV20-1 | - | TGCAGTGCTAGACCAGGGGTGGGATTCACCTTC | CSARPGVGFTF
TRBJ2-7 | - | TRBV3-1/TRBV3-2 | - | TGTGCCAGCAGATCGGAGGGTGCATACGTGCAGTACTTC | CASRSEGAYVQYF
TRBJ1-1 | once | TRBV5-4 | - | TGTGCCAGCAGCTTGCGCAGCGAGGATAACACTGAAGCTTTCTTT | CASSLRSEDNTEAFF
TRBJ1-2 | - | TRBV5-1 | - | TGCGCCAGCAGCTTGGGGGCTGGGTATGGCTACACCTTC | CASSLGAGYGYTF
TRBJ2-1 | - | TRBV19 | - | TGTGCCAGTGGAGAGCTGAATGAGCAGTTCTTC | CASGELNEQFF
TRBJ2-3 | - | TRBV19 | - | TGTGCCAGTAGTGACAGAATAGGGGATACGCAGTATTTT | CASSDRIGDTQYF
TRBJ2-5 | - | TRBV7-7 | TRBD2 | TGTGCTAGCAGCTTGGGAGGGCCACAAGAGACCCAGTACTTC | CASSLGGPQETQYF
TRBJ2-1 | - | TRBV28 | - | TGTGCCAGCTACTTACCCTCCTACAATGAGCAGTTCTTC | CASYLPSYNEQFF
TRBJ1-5 | - | TRBV4-2 | - | TGTGCCAGCAGCCAAGTTAATGAGCCCCAGCATTTT | CASSQVNEPQHF
TRBJ2-2 | - | TRBV3-1/TRBV3-2 | TRBD1 | TGTGCCAGCAGCCAAGATTTTCGGACAGGCGCCACCGGGGAGCTGTTTTTT | CASSQDFRTGATGELFF
TRBJ1-6 | - | TRBV7-9 | TRBD1 | TGTTCAACAACCCAAAAGGGGGCGCGGAATTCACCCCTCCACTTT | CSTTQKGARNSPLHF
TRBJ2-1 | - | TRBV7-3 | TRBD2 | TGTGCCAGCAGCAAGGGGCGAGCGGGGATGGATGAGCAGTTCTTC | CASSKGRAGMDEQFF
TRBJ2-2 | - | TRBV15 | TRBD1 | TGTGCCACCAGCAGGTCGGGACAGGGACCCGGGGAGCTGTTTTTT | CATSRSGQGPGELFF
TRBJ1-2 | - | TRBV9 | TRBD1 | TGTGCCAGCAGCGCAGACAGGGGTGGGGGCTACACCTTC | CASSADRGGGYTF
TRBJ1-1 | - | TRBV7-2 | TRBD1 | TGTGCCAGCAGCCCGGACAGGGGGATCGGCACTGAAGCTTTCTTT | CASSPDRGIGTEAFF
TRBJ1-3 | - | TRBV5-6 | TRBD1 | TGTGCCAGCAGCTTGGAAACAGGGGCTGGAAACACCATATATTTT | CASSLETGAGNTIYF
TRBJ1-1 | - | TRBV21-1 | - | TGTGCCAGCAGCGGAGGGGCAAAAGTTGAAGCTTTCTTT | CASSGGAKVEAFF
TRBJ1-1 | - | TRBV14 | - | TGTGCCAGCAGCCCGGTTATCACTGTTAACACTGAAGCTTTCTTT | CASSPVITVNTEAFF
TRBJ2-7 | - | TRBV3-1/TRBV3-2 | - | TGTGCCAGCAGCCAAGGGGCAGGGAAAGGGTACGAGCAGTACTTC | CASSQGAGKGYEQYF
TRBJ1-1 | - | TRBV7-2 | TRBD1 | TGTGCCAGCAGCTGGGGACAGTACACTGAAGCTTTCTTT | CASSWGQYTEAFF
TRBJ1-1 | - | TRBV3-1/TRBV3-2 | TRBD1 | TGTGCCAGCAGCCCACACAGGGGTGAAGCTTTCTTT | CASSPHRGEAFF
TRBJ1-3 | - | TRBV7-6 | - | TGTGCCAGCAGCTTTAGGGGCGTCCCTGGAAACACCATATATTTT | CASSFRGVPGNTIYF
TRBJ1-2 | - | TRBV5-4 | TRBD1 | TGTGCCAGCAGCCTGGACAGGAACTATGGCTACACCTTC | CASSLDRNYGYTF
TRBJ2-1 | few | TRBV24-1 | - | TGTGCCACCAGTGATAGAGGGATAATCTCCGATGAGCAGTTCTTC | CATSDRGIISDEQFF
TRBJ1-6 | - | TRBV10-3 | - | TGTGCCATCAGTGTTGGGGCTGGCTATAATTCACCCCTCCACTTT | CAISVGAGYNSPLHF
TRBJ1-6 | - | TRBV6-2/TRBV6-3 | - | TGTGCCAGCAGTTACTCCCAGGGAAGGAGTTCACCCCTCCACTTT | CASSYSQGRSSPLHF
TRBJ1-4 | - | TRBV2 | - | TGTGCCAGCAGTGTAGGGGCCGCACACAGGAATGAAAAACTGTTTTTT | CASSVGAAHRNEKLFF
TRBJ2-3 | - | TRBV5-8 | TRBD1 | TGTGCCAGCAGCCCGACAGGGGGCATTAGGGATACGCAGTATTTT | CASSPTGGIRDTQYF